This T cell receptor (beta chain) is drawn from a study of T cell changes during pregnancy in multiple sclerosis. Germline V lookup: CDR1 MDHEN, CDR2 SYDVKM. V was shortened by 3 bases and J by 6 bases, with 15 bases between the two germline ends. This CDR3 contains 14 residues. Some clones are missing from TCRdb's copy, which holds only in-frame ones; the method was immunoSEQ multiplex PCR. Here the sample spans 30,000 to 50,000 clones, about 90% being singletons. This receptor was taken from a female donor in good health, enrolled as a control in a pregnancy study. The sequenced sample was CD4+ T cells from peripheral blood mononuclear cells, obtained in the third trimester of pregnancy. The rearrangement links TRBV28 to TRBJ2-7; D is perhaps TRBD1 (5 bases). CDR3 DNA: TGTGCCAGCAGTTTGGGTCAGGGAATTGGCGAGCAGTACTTC. It codes for CASSLGQGIGEQYF.